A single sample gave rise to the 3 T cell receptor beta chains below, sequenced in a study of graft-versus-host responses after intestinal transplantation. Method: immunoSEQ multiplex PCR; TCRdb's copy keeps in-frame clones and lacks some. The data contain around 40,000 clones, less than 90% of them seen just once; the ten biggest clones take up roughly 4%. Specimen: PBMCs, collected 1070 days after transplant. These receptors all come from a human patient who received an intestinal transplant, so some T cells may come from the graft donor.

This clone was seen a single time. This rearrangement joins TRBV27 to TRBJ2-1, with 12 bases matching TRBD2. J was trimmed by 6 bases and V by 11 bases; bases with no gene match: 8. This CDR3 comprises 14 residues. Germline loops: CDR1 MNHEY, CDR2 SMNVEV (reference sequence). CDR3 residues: CAASPSGRGNEQFF. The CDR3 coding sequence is TGTGCCGCTTCCCCTAGCGGGAGGGGCAATGAGCAGTTCTTC.

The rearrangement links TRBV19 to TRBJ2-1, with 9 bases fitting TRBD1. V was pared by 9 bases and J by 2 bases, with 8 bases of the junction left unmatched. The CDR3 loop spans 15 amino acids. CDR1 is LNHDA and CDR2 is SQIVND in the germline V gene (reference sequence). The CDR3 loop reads CARLRDRAAYNEQFF. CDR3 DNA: TGTGCCAGGTTAAGGGACAGGGCAGCCTACAATGAGCAGTTCTTC. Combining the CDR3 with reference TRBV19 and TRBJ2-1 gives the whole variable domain DGGITQSPKYLFRKEGQNVTLSCEQNLNHDAMYWYRQDPGQGLRLIYYSQIVNDFQKGDIAEGYSVSREKKESFPLTVTSAQKNPTAFYLCARLRDRAAYNEQFFGPGTRLTVL.

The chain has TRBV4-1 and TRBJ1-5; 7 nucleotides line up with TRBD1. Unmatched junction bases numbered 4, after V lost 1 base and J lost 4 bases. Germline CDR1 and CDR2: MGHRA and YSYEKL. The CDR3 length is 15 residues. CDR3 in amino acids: CASSQGGDRNQPQHF. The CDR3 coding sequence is TGCGCCAGCAGCCAAGGTGGGGACAGAAATCAGCCCCAGCATTTT.